This T cell receptor (beta chain) comes out of a study of T cell repertoires in cytomegalovirus infection. The wider study: Both recently identified HLA-C-restricted and well-studied HLA-B-restricted CMV epitopes were used in the study. Matching HLA type, along with CMV infection, was indicated by public TCR beta signatures. Points from the study as a whole: Totalled public TCR beta family frequency picked out people who carried CMV plus the relevant HLA. What dominated the ex vivo response were HLA-C-restricted CMV-specific TCR beta clonotypes.

TCRdb fed the reads into MiXCR, producing one record per CDR3 protein. The repertoire has some 500,000 distinct CDR3 sequences, around 35% of them found once; the top ten carry under 20%. V shed 5 bases and J shed 4 bases, with 38 bases lying between them. CDR1 SEHNR and CDR2 FQNEAQ come from the germline V gene (reference sequence). This CDR3 spans 22 amino acids. On this clonotype: Its antigen is not known.

This receptor was obtained from a human donor in good health (CMV status not recorded). Some clones in this sample may be carry-over from other donors' samples. V usage is TRBV7-9 and J usage is TRBJ1-2; D is uncertain. Sample: cultured PBMCs, taken from culture after CMV antigen stimulation. CDR3 sequence reads: CASSPWTAWPDGRESPSYGYTF. The CDR3, as DNA: TGTGCCAGCAGCCCCTGGACCGCTTGGCCGGACGGCCGGGAGTCCCCTTCCTATGGCTACACCTTC.